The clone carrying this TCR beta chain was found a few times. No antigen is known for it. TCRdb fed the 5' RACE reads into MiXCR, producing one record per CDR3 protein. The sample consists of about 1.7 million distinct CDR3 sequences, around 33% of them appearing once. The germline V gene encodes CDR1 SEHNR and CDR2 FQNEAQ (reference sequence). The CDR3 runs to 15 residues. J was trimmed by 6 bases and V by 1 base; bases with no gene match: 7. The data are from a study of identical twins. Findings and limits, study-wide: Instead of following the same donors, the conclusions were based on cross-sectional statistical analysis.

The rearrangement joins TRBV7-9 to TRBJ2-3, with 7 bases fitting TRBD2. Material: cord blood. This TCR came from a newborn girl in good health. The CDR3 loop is CASSLGPEGGDTQYF. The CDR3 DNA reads TGTGCCAGCAGCTTAGGGCCCGAGGGAGGGGATACGCAGTATTTT.